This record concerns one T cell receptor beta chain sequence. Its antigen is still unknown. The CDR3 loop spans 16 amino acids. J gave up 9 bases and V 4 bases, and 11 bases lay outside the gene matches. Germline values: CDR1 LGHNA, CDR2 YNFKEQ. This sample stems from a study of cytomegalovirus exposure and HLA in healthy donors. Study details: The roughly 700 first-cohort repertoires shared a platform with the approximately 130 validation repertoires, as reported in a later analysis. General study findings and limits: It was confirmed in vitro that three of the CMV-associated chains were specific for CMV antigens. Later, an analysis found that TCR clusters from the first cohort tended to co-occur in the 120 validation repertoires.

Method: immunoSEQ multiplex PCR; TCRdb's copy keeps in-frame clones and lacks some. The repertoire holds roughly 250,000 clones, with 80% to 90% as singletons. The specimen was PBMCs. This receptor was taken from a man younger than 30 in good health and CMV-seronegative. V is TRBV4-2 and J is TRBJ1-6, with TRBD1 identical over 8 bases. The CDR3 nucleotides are TGTGCCAGCAGCCCCTCGACAGGGGTCAGGTCTTCACCCCTCCACTTT. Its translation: CASSPSTGVRSSPLHF.